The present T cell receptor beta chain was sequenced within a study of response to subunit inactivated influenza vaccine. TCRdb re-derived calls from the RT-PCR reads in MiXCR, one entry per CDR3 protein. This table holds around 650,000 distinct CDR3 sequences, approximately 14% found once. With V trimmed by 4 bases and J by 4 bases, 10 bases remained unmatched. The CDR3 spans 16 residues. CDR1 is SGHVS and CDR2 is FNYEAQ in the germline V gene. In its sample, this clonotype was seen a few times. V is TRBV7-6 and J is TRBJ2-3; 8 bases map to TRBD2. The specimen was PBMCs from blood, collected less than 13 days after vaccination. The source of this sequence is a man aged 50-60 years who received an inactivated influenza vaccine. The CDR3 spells CASSYRTSTSADTQYF. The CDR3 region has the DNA TGTGCCAGCAGCTACCGGACTAGCACAAGCGCAGATACGCAGTATTTT.